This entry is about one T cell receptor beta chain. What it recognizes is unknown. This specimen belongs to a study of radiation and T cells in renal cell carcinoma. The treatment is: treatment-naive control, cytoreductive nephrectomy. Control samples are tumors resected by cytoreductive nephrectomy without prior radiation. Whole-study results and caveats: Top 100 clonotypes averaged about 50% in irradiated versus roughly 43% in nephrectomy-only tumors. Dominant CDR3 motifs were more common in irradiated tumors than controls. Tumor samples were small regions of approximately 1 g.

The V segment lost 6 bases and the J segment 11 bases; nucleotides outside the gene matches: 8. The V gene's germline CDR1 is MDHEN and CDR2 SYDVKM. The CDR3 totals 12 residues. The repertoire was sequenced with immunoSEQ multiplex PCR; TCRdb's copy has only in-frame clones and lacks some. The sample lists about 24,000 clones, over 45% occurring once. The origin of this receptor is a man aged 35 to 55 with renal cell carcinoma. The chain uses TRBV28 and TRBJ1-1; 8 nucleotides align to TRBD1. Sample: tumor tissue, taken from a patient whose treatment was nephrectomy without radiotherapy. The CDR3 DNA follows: TGTGCCAGCAGCCTTACCAGGGGGCGGGCTTTCTTT. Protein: CASSLTRGRAFF.